One and the same sample provided the 4 T cell receptor beta chains below, sequenced in a study of cytomegalovirus exposure and HLA in healthy donors. Both 60 Vbeta primers and 13 Jbeta primers went into the PCR. TCRdb keeps only in-frame clones here, not all; method: immunoSEQ multiplex PCR. The profile shows 64,000 or so clones, about 85% of them singletons. The sample comprised PBMCs. The receptor set was obtained from a female donor in good health and CMV-seronegative.

This clone came up a few times. The junction does not match germline at one end; this may be a read error. This chain uses TRBV5-6 with TRBJ1-6; possible D gene TRBD1, 6 bases. Germline-derived CDR1 and CDR2 are SGHDT and YYEEEE. The CDR3 runs 13 residues. The CDR3: CASSLAGPGQPFF. The DNA of the CDR3 is TGTGCCAGCAGCTTGGCCGGGCCAGGACAGCCCTTCTTT. The full variable domain, rest sourced from reference TRBV5-6 and TRBJ1-6, is DAGVTQSPTHLIKTRGQQVTLRCSPKSGHDTVSWYQQALGQGPQFIFQYYEEEERQRGNFPDRFSGHQFPNYSSELNVNALLLGDSALYLCASSLAGPGQPFFGNGTRLTVT.

The gene calls are TRBV9 and TRBJ2-5; 7 bases line up with TRBD2. J was trimmed by 1 base and V by 0 bases; bases with no gene match: 3. Per germline, CDR1 SGDLS and CDR2 YYNGEE. The CDR3 has 15 amino acids. CDR3 sequence reads: CASSVVPSGQETQYF. The CDR3 DNA reads TGTGCCAGCAGCGTAGTACCTAGCGGCCAAGAGACCCAGTACTTC.

The chain is built from TRBV5-6 and TRBJ1-1; D might be TRBD1 (6 bases). Trimming left V 6 bases short and J 5 bases short, with 14 bases between. This CDR3 has 13 residues. The germline V gene encodes CDR1 SGHDT and CDR2 YYEEEE. The CDR3 DNA is TGTGCCAGCACCGTACAGGGTAATACTGAAGCTTTCTTT. Its protein product is CASTVQGNTEAFF.

The genes are TRBV27 and TRBJ2-7; 13 bases map to TRBD2. CDR1 and CDR2 (germline): MNHEY, SMNVEV (reference sequence). V lost 3 bases and J lost 5; bases outside the gene matches: 7. CDR3 size: 16 residues. CDR3 bases: TGTGCCAGCAGTTTGGGAACTAGCGGGAGGGCCCACGAGCAGTACTTC. The encoded protein is CASSLGTSGRAHEQYF.